A single sample gave rise to the 10 T cell receptor beta chains below, sequenced in a study of blood T cell repertoires in COVID-19. Sequenced by immunoSEQ multiplex PCR; TCRdb stores in-frame clones only, minus some. The sample carries 150,000 or so clones, around four fifths recorded once. The sample consisted of peripheral blood. Receptors originate from a woman aged 40 to 50 with active or convalescent COVID-19.

The J gene is TRBJ2-2, the V gene TRBV18, with D hard to call. V gave up 10 bases and J gave up 3 bases, with 18 bases separating them. This CDR3 contains 15 residues. Germline values: CDR1 KGHSH, CDR2 LQKENI. Here the CDR3 DNA reads TGTGCCATCCATGATAACACTGACTACACCGGGGAGCTGTTTTTT. Translating it yields CAIHDNTDYTGELFF.

This clone has more than one count but fewer than ten. Other nucleotide sequences from this sample produce the same CDR3. This chain uses TRBV11-3 with TRBJ1-1; D is perhaps TRBD1 (6 bases). Per the germline V gene, CDR1 is SGHNT and CDR2 is YENEEA. This CDR3 has 15 amino acids. The V and J ends lost 3 bases and 0 bases respectively, with 11 bases between them. CDR3 coding DNA: TGTGCCAGCAGCTTTAAAGGACAGTTGAACACTGAAGCTTTCTTT. Its translation: CASSFKGQLNTEAFF.

The V call is TRBV9, the J call TRBJ1-2; TRBD1 aligns across 7 bases. The CDR3 totals 14 residues. Germline lookup yields CDR1 SGDLS and CDR2 YYNGEE. The J segment lost 4 bases and the V segment lost 3 bases, leaving 6 bases of the junction unmatched. CDR3 region: CASSEGGTAYGYTF. The CDR3, as DNA: TGTGCCAGCAGCGAGGGTGGGACAGCCTATGGCTACACCTTC.

The chain carries TRBV27 and TRBJ1-4; 7 bases line up with TRBD1. With V trimmed by 1 base and J by 2 bases, 16 bases remained unmatched. CDR3 size: 20 residues. Per the germline V gene, CDR1 is MNHEY and CDR2 is SMNVEV (reference sequence). The CDR3, as DNA: TGTGCCAGCAGTTTATACCGACAGGGACCCCTGTCAAAGACTAATGAAAAACTGTTTTTT. This gives the protein CASSLYRQGPLSKTNEKLFF.

The chain has TRBV10-3 and TRBJ1-1; 11 bases fit TRBD1. The CDR3 sequence is 16 residues long. Trimming at V came to 6 bases and at J to 2 bases, leaving 8 bases not matched to a gene. Germline assignment: CDR1 ENHRY and CDR2 SYGVKD. Written as DNA, the CDR3 is TGTGCCATCAGGTGGAGGGGACAGGGGGTAAACACTGAAGCTTTCTTT. It yields the protein CAIRWRGQGVNTEAFF.

The gene calls are TRBV9 and TRBJ2-2, with a weak D call TRBD2 (7 bases). Germline loops: CDR1 SGDLS, CDR2 YYNGEE. V was clipped by 4 bases and J by 4 bases, with 20 bases between them. CDR3 length: 17 residues. DNA for the CDR3: TGTGCCAGCAGCCCAAGGGGGGACGGGAGGACCACCGGGGAGCTGTTTTTT. Protein product: CASSPRGDGRTTGELFF.

V gene TRBV6-5 combines with J gene TRBJ1-4; 9 nucleotides agree with TRBD1. The CDR3 loop spans 15 amino acids. V lost 4 bases, J lost 6 bases, and 6 bases stayed unmatched. Germline values: CDR1 MNHEY, CDR2 SVGAGI. In nucleotides, the CDR3 is TGTGCCAGCAGTTCACTGACAGGGGGTTATGAAAAACTGTTTTTT. It codes for CASSSLTGGYEKLFF.

The V gene is TRBV6-6, the J gene TRBJ1-1; D uncertain. From germline, CDR1 is MNHNY and CDR2 SVGAGI (reference sequence). The V and J ends lost 7 bases and 5 bases respectively, with 11 bases between them. This CDR3 has 12 amino acids. CDR3 residues: CASMGGRTEAFF. CDR3 sequence (DNA): TGTGCCAGCATGGGAGGGCGGACTGAAGCTTTCTTT.

This chain connects TRBV10-1 to TRBJ2-7; tentatively, D is TRBD2 (7 bases). The germline V gene has CDR1 WNHNN and CDR2 SYGVQD (reference sequence). Trimming removed 3 bases at V and 3 bases at J, with 18 bases between. CDR3 size: 16 residues. The CDR3 protein is CASSEGTGGILYEQYF. The CDR3 coding sequence is TGCGCCAGCAGTGAAGGGACGGGGGGCATACTCTACGAGCAGTACTTC.

This chain uses TRBV10-3 with TRBJ1-1; 7 nucleotides match TRBD1. The V gene end was trimmed by 0 bases and the J gene end by 5 bases; junction bases not matched to a gene: 12. The CDR3 totals 17 residues. Germline loops: CDR1 ENHRY, CDR2 SYGVKD. The DNA for the CDR3 is TGTGCCATCAGTGAGTCTGAGGTACGACAGGGATGGACTGAAGCTTTCTTT. Protein sequence: CAISESEVRQGWTEAFF.